The clone carrying this T cell receptor (beta chain) was counted only a few times. The sample originates from a study of blood T cell repertoires in COVID-19. Study at large: Material from acute and convalescent COVID-19 was sourced from the United States, Italy and Spain. Sample material is recorded as cDNA or gDNA derived from T cells, B-cell-depleted T cells, or PBMCs.

Source study methods: Nucleated cell counts were estimated from reference gene primer amplification. TCRdb's copy holds only in-frame clones and misses some; the assay was immunoSEQ multiplex PCR. For V, J and clone size, that table is used; D and trimming come from the DNA. This table has 160,000 or so clones, just under 80% appearing once. This sequence originates from a man between 65 and 85 years old with active or convalescent COVID-19. Source material: peripheral blood.

The CDR3 sequence: CASRGDNEQFF. In DNA form, the CDR3 reads TGTGCCAGCCGGGGGGACAATGAGCAGTTCTTC. The chain is built from TRBV5-8 and TRBJ2-1; 7 positions agree with TRBD2. Trimming took 7 bases from V and 5 from J; bases not matched to a gene: 0. There are 11 residues in the CDR3. Germline-derived CDR1 and CDR2 are SGHTS and YDEGEE. Based on the CDR3 plus reference TRBV5-8 and TRBJ2-1, the full variable domain is EAGVTQSPTHLIKTRGQQATLRCSPISGHTSVYWYQQALGLGLQFLLWYDEGEERNRGNFPPRFSGRQFPNYSSELNVNALELEDSALYLCASRGDNEQFFGPGTRLTVL.